The 15 T cell receptor beta chains below all came from one sample that was sequenced in a study of T-cell memory formation after mild COVID-19. A single record per CDR3 protein comes from TCRdb applying MiXCR to the 5' RACE reads. The data contain approximately 300,000 distinct CDR3 sequences, roughly a fifth of them seen just once; the ten biggest clones take up around a fifth. Input material: PBMCs or a T cell subset sorted from them (not recorded which). The receptors shown here come from a man between 18 and 35 years old who had mild COVID-19 (a few samples of this study predate the infection). Cell type and time point are not known.

This clonotype was seen only a few times. The chain couples TRBV10-3 to TRBJ2-7; 10 bases map to TRBD1. With V trimmed by 4 bases and J by 6 bases, 3 bases remained unmatched. CDR3 length: 13 amino acids. The germline V gene has CDR1 ENHRY and CDR2 SYGVKD. For the CDR3, the DNA is TGTGCCATCAGTGGGACAGGGGGATTCGAGCAGTACTTC. Its protein is CAISGTGGFEQYF.

Only a few counts were recorded for this clonotype. V and J are TRBV6-2 or TRBV6-3 and TRBJ2-1, with unresolved D. Germline V lookup: CDR1 MNHEY, CDR2 SVGEGT. This CDR3 spans 14 amino acids. Trimming left V 0 bases short and J 9 bases short, with 12 bases between. The CDR3 coding sequence is TGTGCCAGCAGTTACTCGATAGGTGGCCCTGAGCAGTTCTTC. Translation gives CASSYSIGGPEQFF.

The chain has TRBV7-2 and TRBJ2-1; D remains unclear. From germline, CDR1 is SGHTA and CDR2 FQGNSA. V lost 1 base and J lost 4, with 8 bases in between. The CDR3 consists of 14 residues. The CDR3 nucleotides read TGTGCCAGCAGCTTAGATCTGGTGTACAATGAGCAGTTCTTC. It yields the protein CASSLDLVYNEQFF.

The V and J genes are TRBV6-2 or TRBV6-3 and TRBJ2-1, with TRBD2 matching 7 bases. The trim removed 2 bases at V and 4 bases at J, leaving 5 bases unmatched. Germline CDR1 reads MNHEY; CDR2 reads SVGEGT. The CDR3 has 15 amino acids. The CDR3 DNA reads as TGTGCCAGCAGTTACCTGGGGGAGGGGTACAATGAGCAGTTCTTC. It codes for CASSYLGEGYNEQFF.

The chain joins TRBV7-2 to TRBJ2-7; the D gene is possibly TRBD2 (5 bases). The germline gives CDR1 SGHTA, CDR2 FQGNSA. Trimming took 1 base from V and 6 from J, leaving 13 bases between them. The CDR3 is 14 residues long. In nucleotides, the CDR3 is TGTGCCAGCAGCTTAGAAGGCGGGCCCTCCGAGCAGTACTTC. It yields the protein CASSLEGGPSEQYF. Based on the CDR3 plus reference TRBV7-2 and TRBJ2-7, the full variable domain is GAGVSQSPSNKVTEKGKDVELRCDPISGHTALYWYRQSLGQGLEFLIYFQGNSAPDKSGLPSDRFSAERTGGSVSTLTIQRTQQEDSAVYLCASSLEGGPSEQYFGPGTRLTVT.

This chain connects TRBV6-2 or TRBV6-3 to TRBJ2-2; 7 bases agree with TRBD1. Per germline, CDR1 MNHEY and CDR2 SVGEGT. The CDR3 spans 14 residues. Trimming took 6 bases from V and 7 from J; bases not matched to a gene: 8. As DNA, the CDR3 is TGTGCCAGCAGGGGGACAGATTGGGGCGGGGAGCTGTTTTTT. Its translation is CASRGTDWGGELFF.

The J gene is TRBJ2-2, the V gene TRBV29-1; D may be TRBD2 (6 bases). The CDR3 is 13 amino acids. Germline loops: CDR1 SQVTM, CDR2 ANQGSEA. Trimming left V 4 bases short and J 5 bases short, with 11 bases between. CDR3 nucleotide sequence: TGCAGCGTTGGGAGGGGATGGACCGGGGAGCTGTTTTTT. This encodes CSVGRGWTGELFF.

This clonotype turned up a few times. The rearrangement uses TRBV6-4 and TRBJ2-3; possible D gene TRBD1, 6 bases. Germline CDR1 is MRHNA and CDR2 is SNTAGT. V was pared by 6 bases and J by 4 bases, with 17 bases between. The CDR3 covers 15 residues. CDR3 sequence (DNA): TGTGCCAGCAGCCCTCGAGGGGGAGTAGCAGATACGCAGTATTTT. Its protein product is CASSPRGGVADTQYF.

This sequence joins TRBV28 and TRBJ1-5; possibly TRBD1 for D (6 bases). The CDR3 has 14 amino acids. Germline lookup yields CDR1 MDHEN and CDR2 SYDVKM. Trimming took off 6 bases at V and 7 bases at J, with 16 bases between the two ends. CDR3 sequence reads: CASRLRGIEQPQHF. Here the CDR3 DNA reads TGTGCCAGCAGATTGAGGGGGATCGAACAGCCCCAGCATTTT.

This clonotype occurred a few times. CDR3 sequence reads: CASSLGAGGSDTQYF. The CDR3 nucleotides are TGTGCCAGCAGCTTAGGAGCGGGGGGCTCCGATACGCAGTATTTT. The chain combines TRBV11-2 with TRBJ2-3; 9 positions agree with TRBD2. CDR1 is SGHAT and CDR2 is FQNNGV in the germline V gene. The CDR3 covers 15 residues. The V and J ends lost 1 base and 6 bases, in that order; junction bases with no gene match: 5.

This clonotype came up a few times. This chain uses TRBV20-1 with TRBJ2-5; 7 positions agree with TRBD1. Germline assignment: CDR1 DFQATT and CDR2 SNEGSKA (reference sequence). After removal of 6 bases from V and 3 bases from J, the junction contained 7 bases not matched to a gene. The CDR3 is 13 amino acids. The CDR3 bases are TGCAGTGCCCCGGACAGGCGAAAAGAGACCCAGTACTTC. Its protein is CSAPDRRKETQYF.

This clonotype appeared a few times. The rearrangement uses TRBV12-5 and TRBJ2-3; a weak D match, TRBD1 (6 bases). The CDR3 has 15 amino acids. CDR1 LGHNT and CDR2 FRNRAP come from the germline V gene. The ends were cut back, 7 bases at V and 0 bases at J, with 14 bases in the middle. CDR3 DNA sequence: TGTGCTAGTGCCTCCGGGACACTTAGCACAGATACGCAGTATTTT. It yields the protein CASASGTLSTDTQYF.

This clonotype was found a few times. The chain uses TRBV7-3 and TRBJ2-7, with TRBD1 matching 8 bases. After removal of 5 bases from V and 4 bases from J, the junction contained 7 bases not matched to a gene. Germline CDR1 is SGHTA and CDR2 is FQGTGA. This CDR3 is 14 amino acids long. Written as DNA, the CDR3 is TGTGCCAGCAGCCCGTCCCAGGGGGCTTACGAGCAGTACTTC. This codes for CASSPSQGAYEQYF.

The chain has TRBV7-2 and TRBJ2-5; 11 nucleotides agree with TRBD2. The CDR3 is made up of 16 amino acids. V dropped 5 bases and J dropped 1; count of bases not matched to a gene: 6. Per germline, CDR1 SGHTA and CDR2 FQGNSA. The CDR3 here is CASSALAGGLQETQYF. CDR3 bases: TGTGCCAGCAGCGCTCTAGCGGGGGGCCTCCAAGAGACCCAGTACTTC.

V is TRBV12-3 or TRBV12-4 and J is TRBJ2-5; weak D call: TRBD1 (6 bases). The V end lost 6 bases, the J end lost 2 bases, and 16 bases lay between the germline ends. The CDR3 is 15 residues long. In DNA, the CDR3 is TGTGCCAGCAGGCAGGGACACGCCCTTCAAGAGACCCAGTACTTC. Protein product: CASRQGHALQETQYF.